The rows below give T cell receptor beta chains drawn from one sample of a study of cytomegalovirus exposure and HLA in healthy donors. Here immunoSEQ multiplex PCR was the method, and the copy in TCRdb shows in-frame clones only, minus some. Altogether some 130,000 clones are present, roughly four fifths being singletons, with the ten largest covering about 32%. The material sequenced was PBMCs. Receptors originate from a man younger than 45 in good health and CMV-seropositive. CDR3s include the opening cysteine and the closing phenylalanine or tryptophan. The D gene is left open where the match is weak. The listing skips clone size in some rows; elsewhere it reads once, few, many or a size class.

d_gene,abundance,j_gene,v_gene,CDR3aa,CDR3nt
NA,NA,TRBJ1-1,TRBV6-1,CASRGRVGNTEAFF,TGTGCCAGCAGAGGGAGGGTTGGAAACACTGAAGCTTTCTTT
NA,NA,TRBJ1-1,TRBV7-9,CATGGDTEAFF,TGTGCCACCGGAGGGGACACTGAAGCTTTCTTT
NA,NA,TRBJ1-2,TRBV2,CASSGGRNYGYTF,TGTGCCAGCAGTGGGGGGCGAAACTATGGCTACACCTTC
NA,few,TRBJ2-5,TRBV18,CASSPPGRGEETQYF,TGTGCCAGCTCACCACCGGGCCGGGGTGAGGAGACCCAGTACTTC
TRBD2,NA,TRBJ2-1,TRBV5-1,CASSLFSSGGAENEQFF,TGCGCCAGCAGCTTGTTTTCTAGCGGGGGGGCTGAAAATGAGCAGTTCTTC
TRBD1,NA,TRBJ2-4,TRBV14,CASSLPLGTGEKNIQYF,TGTGCCAGCAGCCTCCCCCTCGGGACAGGGGAGAAAAACATTCAGTACTTC
NA,NA,TRBJ2-2,TRBV7-9,CASSFGTPTGELFF,TGTGCCAGCAGCTTCGGGACTCCCACCGGGGAGCTGTTTTTT
NA,NA,TRBJ2-7,TRBV6-5,CASSYNYYEQYF,TGTGCCAGCAGTTACAATTACTACGAGCAGTACTTC
TRBD1,once,TRBJ1-1,TRBV7-9,CASSLGQGMDTEAFF,TGTGCCAGCAGCTTGGGACAGGGTATGGACACTGAAGCTTTCTTT
NA,once,TRBJ2-7,TRBV6-1,CASSDRRRSYEQYF,TGTGCCAGCAGTGATAGACGGAGATCCTACGAGCAGTACTTC
NA,NA,TRBJ2-3,TRBV27,CASSPSAITDTQYF,TGTGCCAGCAGTCCTTCAGCGATAACAGATACGCAGTATTTT
TRBD1,NA,TRBJ2-4,TRBV2,CASTRDRGSVAKNIQYF,TGTGCCAGCACCCGGGACAGGGGCTCCGTAGCCAAAAACATTCAGTACTTC
TRBD2,NA,TRBJ2-7,TRBV5-4,CASSLVAGTPYEQYF,TGTGCCAGCAGCTTGGTAGCGGGTACCCCTTACGAGCAGTACTTC
TRBD2,NA,TRBJ2-3,TRBV7-9,CASSPLTSGDTDTQYF,TGTGCCAGCAGCCCCTTGACTAGCGGGGACACAGATACGCAGTATTTT
TRBD2,NA,TRBJ2-5,TRBV6-1,CASSEPGLQETQYF,TGTGCCAGCAGCGAACCGGGACTACAAGAGACCCAGTACTTC
TRBD2,NA,TRBJ2-1,TRBV4-1,CASSPIAGEYNEQFF,TGCGCCAGCAGCCCGATAGCGGGGGAGTACAATGAGCAGTTCTTC
TRBD1,NA,TRBJ2-7,TRBV4-1,CASSQWTGITYEQYF,TGCGCCAGCAGCCAATGGACAGGGATCACCTACGAGCAGTACTTC
NA,NA,TRBJ1-2,TRBV5-1,CASSPIPRYTDNYGYTF,TGCGCCAGCAGCCCGATACCCCGCTATACAGACAACTATGGCTACACCTTC
NA,NA,TRBJ2-7,TRBV6-1,CASSEVTGLGEQYF,TGTGCCAGCAGTGAAGTCACCGGGTTAGGCGAGCAGTACTTC
NA,NA,TRBJ1-5,TRBV27,CASSSGDSNQPQHF,TGTGCCAGCAGTTCGGGGGACAGCAATCAGCCCCAGCATTTT
TRBD2,NA,TRBJ2-3,TRBV9,CASSPGGADTQYF,TGTGCCAGCAGCCCGGGGGGGGCAGATACGCAGTATTTT
NA,NA,TRBJ2-1,TRBV21-1,CASSKPPSDLNEQFF,TGTGCCAGCAGCAAACCCCCTAGTGATTTGAATGAGCAGTTCTTC
TRBD1,once,TRBJ1-2,TRBV7-8,CASSYRGINYGYTF,TGTGCCAGCAGCTACAGGGGGATCAACTATGGCTACACCTTC
TRBD2,NA,TRBJ2-1,TRBV4-1,CASSQDGGSGIVNEQFF,TGCGCCAGCAGCCAAGATGGTGGTAGCGGGATTGTCAATGAGCAGTTCTTC
NA,few,TRBJ1-2,TRBV7-8,CASSLSRESRGYTF,TGTGCCAGCAGCCTTAGCAGGGAAAGTCGGGGCTACACCTTC